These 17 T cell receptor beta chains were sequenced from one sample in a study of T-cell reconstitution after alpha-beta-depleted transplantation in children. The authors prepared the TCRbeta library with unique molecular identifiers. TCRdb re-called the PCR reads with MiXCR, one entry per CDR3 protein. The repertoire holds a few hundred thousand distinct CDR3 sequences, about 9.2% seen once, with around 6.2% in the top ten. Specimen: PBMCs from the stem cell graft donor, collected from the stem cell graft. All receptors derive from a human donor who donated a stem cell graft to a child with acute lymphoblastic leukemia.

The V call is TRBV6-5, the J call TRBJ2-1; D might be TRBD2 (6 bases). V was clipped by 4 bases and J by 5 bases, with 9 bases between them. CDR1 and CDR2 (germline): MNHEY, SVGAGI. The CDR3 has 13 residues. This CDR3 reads CASSSRLDNEQFF. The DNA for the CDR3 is TGTGCCAGCAGTTCAAGACTAGACAATGAGCAGTTCTTC.

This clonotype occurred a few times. The CDR3 bases are TGTGCCAGCAACGCTAATAGGGAAAAACTGTTTTTT. Its translation: CASNANREKLFF. The V gene is TRBV2, the J gene TRBJ1-4; D ambiguous. The germline V gene encodes CDR1 SNHLY and CDR2 FYNNEI. V lost 7 bases and J lost 8, with 11 bases in between. The CDR3 length is 12 residues.

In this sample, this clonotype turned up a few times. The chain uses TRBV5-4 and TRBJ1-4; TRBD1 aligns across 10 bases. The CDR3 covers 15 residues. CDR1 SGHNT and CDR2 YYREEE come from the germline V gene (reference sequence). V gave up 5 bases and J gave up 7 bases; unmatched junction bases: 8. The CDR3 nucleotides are TGTGCCAGCAGAAGGGACAGGGGTGAGGGTGAAAAACTGTTTTTT. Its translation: CASRRDRGEGEKLFF. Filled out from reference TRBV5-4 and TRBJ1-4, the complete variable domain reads ETGVTQSPTHLIKTRGQQVTLRCSSQSGHNTVSWYQQALGQGPQFIFQYYREEENGRGNFPPRFSGLQFPNYSSELNVNALELDDSALYLCASRRDRGEGEKLFFGSGTQLSVL.

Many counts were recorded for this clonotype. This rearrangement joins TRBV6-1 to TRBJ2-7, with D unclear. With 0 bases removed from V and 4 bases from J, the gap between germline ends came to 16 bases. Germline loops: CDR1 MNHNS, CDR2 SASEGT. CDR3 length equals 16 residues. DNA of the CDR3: TGTGCCAGCAGTGAAGCTGTCTGGGTTAAGTCTTACGAGCAGTACTTC. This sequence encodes CASSEAVWVKSYEQYF.

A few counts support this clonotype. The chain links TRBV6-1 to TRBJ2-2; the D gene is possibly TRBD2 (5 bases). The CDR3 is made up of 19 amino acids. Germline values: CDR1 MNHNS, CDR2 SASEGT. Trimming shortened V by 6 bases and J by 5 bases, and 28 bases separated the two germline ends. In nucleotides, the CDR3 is TGTGCCAGCAGCCCCGAGGGTCCTCGAAGGGTATCCCGGACCGGGGAGCTGTTTTTT. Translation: CASSPEGPRRVSRTGELFF.

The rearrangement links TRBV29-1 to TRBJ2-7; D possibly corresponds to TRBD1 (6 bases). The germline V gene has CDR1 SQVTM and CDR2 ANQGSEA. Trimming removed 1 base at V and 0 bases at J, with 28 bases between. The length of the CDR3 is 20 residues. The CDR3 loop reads CSVEGIAPAQGGSLSYEQYF. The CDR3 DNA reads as TGCAGCGTTGAAGGTATCGCCCCAGCCCAAGGGGGTTCACTCTCCTACGAGCAGTACTTC.

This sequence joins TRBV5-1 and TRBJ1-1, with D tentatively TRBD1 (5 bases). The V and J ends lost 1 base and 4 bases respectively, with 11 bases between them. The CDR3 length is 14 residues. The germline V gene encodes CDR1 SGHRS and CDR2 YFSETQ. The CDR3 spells CASSLWGDTTEAFF. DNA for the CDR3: TGCGCCAGCAGCTTGTGGGGGGATACCACTGAAGCTTTCTTT.

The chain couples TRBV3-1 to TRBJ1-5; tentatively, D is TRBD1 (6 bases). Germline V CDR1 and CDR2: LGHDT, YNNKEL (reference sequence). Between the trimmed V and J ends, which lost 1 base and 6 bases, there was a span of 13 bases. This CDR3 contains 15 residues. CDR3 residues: CASSQAGTPIQPQHF. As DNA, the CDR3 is TGTGCCAGCAGCCAAGCCGGGACACCAATTCAGCCCCAGCATTTT. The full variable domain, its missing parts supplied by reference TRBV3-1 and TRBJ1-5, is DTAVSQTPKYLVTQMGNDKSIKCEQNLGHDTMYWYKQDSKKFLKIMFSYNNKELIINETVPNRFSPKSPDKAHLNLHINSLELGDSAVYFCASSQAGTPIQPQHFGDGTRLSIL.

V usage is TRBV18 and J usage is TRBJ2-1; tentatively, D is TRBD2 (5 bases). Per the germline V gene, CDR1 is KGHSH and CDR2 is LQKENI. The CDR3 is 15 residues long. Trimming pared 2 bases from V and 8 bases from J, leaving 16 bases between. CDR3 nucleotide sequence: TGTGCCAGCTCACCAGCGGCTAGCCGCCGGGATGAGCAGTTCTTC. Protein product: CASSPAASRRDEQFF.

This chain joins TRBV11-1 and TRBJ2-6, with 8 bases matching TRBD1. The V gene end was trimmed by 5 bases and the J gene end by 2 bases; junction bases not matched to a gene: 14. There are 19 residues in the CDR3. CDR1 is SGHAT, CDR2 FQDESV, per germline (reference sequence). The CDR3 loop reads CASSAPGTGPSAGANVLTF. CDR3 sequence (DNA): TGTGCCAGCAGCGCACCCGGGACAGGTCCTTCGGCTGGGGCCAACGTCCTGACTTTC.

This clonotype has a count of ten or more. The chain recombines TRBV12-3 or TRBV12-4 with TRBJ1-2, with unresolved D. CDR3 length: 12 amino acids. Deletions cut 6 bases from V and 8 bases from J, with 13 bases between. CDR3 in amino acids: CASSPDWKGYTF. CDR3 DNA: TGTGCCAGCAGCCCCGATTGGAAAGGCTACACCTTC.

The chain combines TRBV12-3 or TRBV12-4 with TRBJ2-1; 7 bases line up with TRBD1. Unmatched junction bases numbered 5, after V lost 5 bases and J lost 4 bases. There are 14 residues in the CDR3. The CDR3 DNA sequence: TGTGCCAGCAGTCCCTACAGGGGATACAATGAGCAGTTCTTC. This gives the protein CASSPYRGYNEQFF.

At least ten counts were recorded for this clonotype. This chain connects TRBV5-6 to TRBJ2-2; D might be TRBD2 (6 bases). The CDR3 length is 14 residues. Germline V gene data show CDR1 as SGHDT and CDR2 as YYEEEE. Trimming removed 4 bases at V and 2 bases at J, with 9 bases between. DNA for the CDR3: TGTGCCAGCAGCCGGGACTTAAACACCGGGGAGCTGTTTTTT. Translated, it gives CASSRDLNTGELFF.

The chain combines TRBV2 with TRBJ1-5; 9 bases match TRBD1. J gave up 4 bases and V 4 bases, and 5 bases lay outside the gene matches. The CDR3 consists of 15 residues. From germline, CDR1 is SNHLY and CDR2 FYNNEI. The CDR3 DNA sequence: TGTGCCAGCAGTGTGAGACAGGGGGTGAATCAGCCCCAGCATTTT. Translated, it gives CASSVRQGVNQPQHF.

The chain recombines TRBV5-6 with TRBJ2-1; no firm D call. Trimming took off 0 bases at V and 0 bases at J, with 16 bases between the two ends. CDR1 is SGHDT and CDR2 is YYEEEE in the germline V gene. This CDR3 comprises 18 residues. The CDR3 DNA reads TGTGCCAGCAGCTTGGAGGCAGTTTTGGGAAGCTCCTACAATGAGCAGTTCTTC. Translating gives CASSLEAVLGSSYNEQFF.

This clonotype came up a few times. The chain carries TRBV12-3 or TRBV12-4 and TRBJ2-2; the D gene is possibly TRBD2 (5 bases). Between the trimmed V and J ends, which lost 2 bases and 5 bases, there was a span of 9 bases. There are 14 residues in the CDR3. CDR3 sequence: CASSLLGITGELFF. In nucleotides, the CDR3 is TGTGCCAGCAGTTTACTCGGGATAACCGGGGAGCTGTTTTTT.

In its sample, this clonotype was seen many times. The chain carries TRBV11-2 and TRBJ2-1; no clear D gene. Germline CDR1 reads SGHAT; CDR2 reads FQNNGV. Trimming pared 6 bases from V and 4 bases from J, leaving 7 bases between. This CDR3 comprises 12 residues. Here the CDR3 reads CASSGGYNEQFF. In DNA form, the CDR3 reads TGTGCCAGCAGTGGCGGTTACAATGAGCAGTTCTTC.